The sequence of this T cell receptor beta chain was determined in a study of monozygotic twins with inflammatory bowel disease. General study points: Relative to healthy twins, IBD patients had fewer clonotypes in common with others, a gap that was especially apparent with disease activity.

With regard to this clonotype: Its antigen is not known.

An amount of 3500 ng of total RNA was used for each TCR library. cDNA encoding TCRalpha and TCRbeta underwent two nested PCRs of roughly 15 and 9 cycles, each of which was followed by bead purification. With the 5' RACE reads reprocessed, TCRdb shows one record per CDR3 protein and no DNA. The table for this sample gives 310,000 or so distinct CDR3 sequences. The CDR3 has 14 residues. Germline V gene sequence: CDR1 MDHEN, CDR2 SYDVKM. Sequenced sample: blood. The clonotype originates from a human donor with ulcerative colitis or Crohn's disease, or a healthy co-twin of an affected twin (not recorded which). The genes are TRBV28 and TRBJ1-1; lacking DNA, the TRBD1 call made by TCRdb goes unchecked. CDR3 in amino acids: CASRPGSLNTEAFF.